This TCR beta chain was identified during a study of CD8+CD57+ T cells in acquired aplastic anemia. Study background: Average DNA yield from sorted CD4+ and CD8+ cells was around 3.2 ug. Study results and limitations: The same twenty-nine CD8+ CDR3 sequences occurred in patients and in controls.

Both TCR beta VDJ combination and CDR3 sequence profiling were carried out. Genomic DNA was the template for this profiling. TCRdb redid the calling of the reads with MiXCR, one entry per CDR3 protein. The sample carries around 150,000 distinct CDR3 sequences, 70% to 80% recorded once. A note on this clonotype: Its antigen is not identified.

V lost 5 bases, J lost 4 bases, and 6 bases lay in between. From germline, CDR1 is LNHDA and CDR2 SQIVND (reference sequence). This CDR3 has 12 residues. Flow cytometry had shown expanded CD8+CD57+ cells in the patients chosen for sequencing. The chain employs TRBV19 and TRBJ1-3; D is unclear. This sequence originates from a human donor with aplastic anemia. The material sequenced was sorted CD4+, CD8+, or CD8+CD57+ T cells (not recorded which) from PBMCs. The CDR3 sequence: CASSQRGNTIYF. CDR3 DNA: TGTGCCAGTAGTCAGCGGGGAAACACCATATATTTT.